This T cell receptor (beta chain) was sequenced for a study of blood T cell repertoires in COVID-19 (TCRdb year 2020). About the full investigation: Collaborator samples came from the United States, Italy and Spain and covered acute and convalescent phases of COVID-19. The prospective study material was composed of cDNA or gDNA derived from T cells, B-cell-depleted T cells, or PBMCs. The dataset comprised deeply sampled blood TCRbeta repertoires from subjects exposed to, actively infected with, or recovered from COVID-19. The repertoires were released in a freely available public database meant as a resource for research on the immune response to SARS-CoV-2. Samples came from the ongoing ImmuneRACE study (first 160 participants) plus 1,254 subjects from 6 global collaborators. Nearly every sample came with metadata listing a de-identified subject ID, COVID-19 status, age in years and sex. Where available, HLA class I and class II types were obtained from metadata supplied by the sample provider rather than from assay-based typing.

Broader findings and caveats from the paper: Clinical and demographic metadata were provided uncurated, with the amount varying by source and participant.

The germline V gene (reference sequence) provides CDR1 DFQATT and CDR2 SNEGSKA. The CDR3 measures 15 amino acids from cysteine to phenylalanine. The entry retains the CDR3 DNA only, 45 bases that are in frame from base 1. The germline V end is reduced by 3 bases and the J end by 3 bases; junction bases left unmatched: 11. A second Seattle source provided samples from volunteer blood donors who had recovered from COVID-19. Each collaborating institution followed its own protocols to collect whole blood in K2EDTA tubes. For TCRbeta analysis, collaborator samples were shipped as frozen whole blood, as isolated PBMCs, or as DNA extracted from either sample type. The immunoSEQ Assay, a bias-controlled multiplex PCR, was used to amplify TCRbeta CDR3 regions from genomic DNA. The source study handled its data this way. The number of nucleated cells in each sample was estimated from the amplification of reference gene primers within the assay. Sequence reads were collapsed and filtered to measure the absolute abundance of every unique TCRbeta CDR3 rearrangement. For each sample, productive Simpson clonality was calculated as the square root of Simpson's diversity index across productive rearrangements. TCRdb limited this immuneACCESS table to in-frame rearrangements with V and J called. A share of clones is missing; checked studies link under half to unresolved V genes, and the rest is unexplained. V, J and clone size are those of that table, while D and trimming were read from the DNA. For this sample there are 200,000 or so clones; approximately 88% appear just once. The top ten hold roughly 6% of the sample.

A word on this clone: The antigen it recognizes is unknown. Per-base qualities were not stored, and no clone one base away is much larger.

The source material was peripheral blood. This sequence was found in a man between 60 and 70 years old who had recovered from COVID-19. This chain joins TRBV20-1 to TRBJ2-7, with 7 bases aligning to TRBD1. The CDR3 region: CSASPATGSNYEQYF. The nucleotides read TGCAGTGCTAGTCCTGCGACAGGGAGCAACTACGAGCAGTACTTC.